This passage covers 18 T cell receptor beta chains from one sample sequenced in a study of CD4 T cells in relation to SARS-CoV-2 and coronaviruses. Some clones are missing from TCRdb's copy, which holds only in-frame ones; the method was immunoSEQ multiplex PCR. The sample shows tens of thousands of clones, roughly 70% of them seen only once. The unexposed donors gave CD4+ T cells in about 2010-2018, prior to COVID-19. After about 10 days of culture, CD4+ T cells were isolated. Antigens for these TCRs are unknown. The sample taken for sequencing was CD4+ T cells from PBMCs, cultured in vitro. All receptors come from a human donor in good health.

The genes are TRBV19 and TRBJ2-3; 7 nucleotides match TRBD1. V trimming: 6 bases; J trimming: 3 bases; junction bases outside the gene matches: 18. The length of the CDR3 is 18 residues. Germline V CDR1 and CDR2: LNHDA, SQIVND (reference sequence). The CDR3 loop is CASSPPNGQGEGTDTQYF. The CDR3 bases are TGTGCCAGTAGCCCCCCTAATGGGCAGGGGGAAGGGACAGATACGCAGTATTTT.

CDR3 in DNA: TGTGCCAGCAGTTTCATGGGGGCCAACGAGCAGTACTTC. Amino acid sequence: CASSFMGANEQYF. The chain combines TRBV28 with TRBJ2-7, with D maybe TRBD1 (6 bases). The V end was cut by 3 bases, the J end by 5 bases, with 11 bases between. This CDR3 is 13 amino acids long. Germline loops: CDR1 MDHEN, CDR2 SYDVKM.

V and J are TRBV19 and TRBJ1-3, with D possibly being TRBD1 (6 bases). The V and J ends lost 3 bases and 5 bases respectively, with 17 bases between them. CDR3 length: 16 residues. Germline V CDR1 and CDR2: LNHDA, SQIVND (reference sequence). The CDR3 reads CASSIPGQSGRNTIYF. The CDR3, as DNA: TGTGCCAGTAGTATCCCTGGACAGTCGGGAAGAAACACCATATATTTT.

The CDR3 coding sequence is TGTGCCAGCAGTTTAAACAATAACTATGGCTACACCTTC. Residues: CASSLNNNYGYTF. The V and J genes are TRBV12-3 or TRBV12-4 and TRBJ1-2; D remains ambiguous. V lost 2 bases to trimming and J lost 1 base, with 5 bases between them. The CDR3 has 13 amino acids.

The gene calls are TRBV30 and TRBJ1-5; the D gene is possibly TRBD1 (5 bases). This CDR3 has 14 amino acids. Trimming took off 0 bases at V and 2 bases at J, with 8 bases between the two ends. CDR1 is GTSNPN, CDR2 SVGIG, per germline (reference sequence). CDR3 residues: CAWSVRRGNQPQHF. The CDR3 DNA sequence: TGTGCCTGGAGTGTACGCAGGGGCAATCAGCCCCAGCATTTT.

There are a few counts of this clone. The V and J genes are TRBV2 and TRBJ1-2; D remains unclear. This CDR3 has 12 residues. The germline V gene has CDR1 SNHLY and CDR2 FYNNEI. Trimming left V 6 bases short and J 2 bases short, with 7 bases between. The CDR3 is CASSDPNYGYTF. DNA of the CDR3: TGTGCCAGCAGCGACCCCAACTATGGCTACACCTTC.

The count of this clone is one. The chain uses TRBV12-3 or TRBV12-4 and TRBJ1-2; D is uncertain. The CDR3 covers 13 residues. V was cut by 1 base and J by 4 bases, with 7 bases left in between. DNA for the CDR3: TGTGCCAGCAGTTTAGGTATGGCCTATGGCTACACCTTC. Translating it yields CASSLGMAYGYTF.

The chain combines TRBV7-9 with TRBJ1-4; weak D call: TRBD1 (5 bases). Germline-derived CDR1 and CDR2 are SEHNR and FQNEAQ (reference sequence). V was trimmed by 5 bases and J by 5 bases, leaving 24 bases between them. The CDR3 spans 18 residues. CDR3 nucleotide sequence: TGTGCCAGCAGCCTAGGACTTACGGGACTGCCACAAAATGAAAAACTGTTTTTT. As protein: CASSLGLTGLPQNEKLFF.

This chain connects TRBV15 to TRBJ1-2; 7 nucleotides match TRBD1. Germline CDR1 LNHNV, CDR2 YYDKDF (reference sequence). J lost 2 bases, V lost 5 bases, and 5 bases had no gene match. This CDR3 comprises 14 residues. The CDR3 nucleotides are TGTGCCACCAGCCTGAGGACAGGAAACTATGGCTACACCTTC. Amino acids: CATSLRTGNYGYTF.

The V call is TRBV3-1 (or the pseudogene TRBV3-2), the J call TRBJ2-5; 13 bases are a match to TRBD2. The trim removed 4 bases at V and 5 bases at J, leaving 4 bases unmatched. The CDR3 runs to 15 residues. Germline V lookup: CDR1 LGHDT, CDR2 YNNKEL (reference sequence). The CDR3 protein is CASSPSGLAGETQYF. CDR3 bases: TGTGCCAGCAGCCCATCGGGACTAGCGGGGGAGACCCAGTACTTC.

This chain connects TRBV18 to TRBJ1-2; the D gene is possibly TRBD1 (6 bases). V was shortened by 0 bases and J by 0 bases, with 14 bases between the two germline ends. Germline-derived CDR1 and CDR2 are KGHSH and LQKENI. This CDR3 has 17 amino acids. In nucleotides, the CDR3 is TGTGCCAGCTCACCACCGGGCAGGGGAAGGTCTAACTATGGCTACACCTTC. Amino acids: CASSPPGRGRSNYGYTF.

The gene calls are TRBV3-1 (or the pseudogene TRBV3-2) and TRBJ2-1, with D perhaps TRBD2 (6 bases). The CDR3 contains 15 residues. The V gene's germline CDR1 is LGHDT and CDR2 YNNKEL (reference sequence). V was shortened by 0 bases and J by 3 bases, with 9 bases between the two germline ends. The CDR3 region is CASSQDLGGYNEQFF. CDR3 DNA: TGTGCCAGCAGCCAAGATTTGGGGGGCTACAATGAGCAGTTCTTC.

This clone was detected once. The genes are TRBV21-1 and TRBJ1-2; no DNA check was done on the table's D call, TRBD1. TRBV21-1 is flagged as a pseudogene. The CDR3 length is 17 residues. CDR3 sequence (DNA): TGTGCCAGCAGCAAAAGCCGGACAGGGGGCGATGTCTATGGCTACACCTTC. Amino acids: CASSKSRTGGDVYGYTF.

The CDR3 protein is CAWTDRAAGYTF. The CDR3 DNA sequence: TGTGCCTGGACCGACCGGGCGGCTGGCTACACCTTC. This chain joins TRBV30 and TRBJ1-2; D not resolved. The CDR3 loop spans 12 amino acids. The V and J ends lost 4 bases and 7 bases respectively, with 13 bases between them. Germline V gene data show CDR1 as GTSNPN and CDR2 as SVGIG (reference sequence).

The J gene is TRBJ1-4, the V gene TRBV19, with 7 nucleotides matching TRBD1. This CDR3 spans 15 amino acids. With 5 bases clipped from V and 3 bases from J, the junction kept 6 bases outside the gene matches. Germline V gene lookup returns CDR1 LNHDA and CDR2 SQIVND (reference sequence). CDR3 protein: CASSDRVRANEKLFF. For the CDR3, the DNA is TGTGCCAGTAGTGACAGGGTTCGAGCTAATGAAAAACTGTTTTTT. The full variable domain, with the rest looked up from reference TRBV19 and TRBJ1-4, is DGGITQSPKYLFRKEGQNVTLSCEQNLNHDAMYWYRQDPGQGLRLIYYSQIVNDFQKGDIAEGYSVSREKKESFPLTVTSAQKNPTAFYLCASSDRVRANEKLFFGSGTQLSVL.

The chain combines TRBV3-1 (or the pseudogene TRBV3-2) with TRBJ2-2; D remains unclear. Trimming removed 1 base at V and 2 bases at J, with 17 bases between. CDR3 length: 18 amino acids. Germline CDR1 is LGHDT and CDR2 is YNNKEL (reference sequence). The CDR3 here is CASSQGSPAYPNTGELFF. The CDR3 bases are TGTGCCAGCAGCCAAGGTTCCCCGGCCTACCCTAACACCGGGGAGCTGTTTTTT.

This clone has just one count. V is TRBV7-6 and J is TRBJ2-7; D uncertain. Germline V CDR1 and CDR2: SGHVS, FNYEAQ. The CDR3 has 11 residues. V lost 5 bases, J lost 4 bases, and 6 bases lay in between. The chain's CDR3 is CASSLEYEQYF. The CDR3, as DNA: TGTGCCAGCAGCCTCGAATACGAGCAGTACTTC.

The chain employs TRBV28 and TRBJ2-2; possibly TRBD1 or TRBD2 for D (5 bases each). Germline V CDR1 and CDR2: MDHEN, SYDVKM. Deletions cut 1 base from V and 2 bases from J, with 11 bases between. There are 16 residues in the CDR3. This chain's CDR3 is CASSLFGTGNTGELFF. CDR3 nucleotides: TGTGCCAGCAGTTTATTTGGGACGGGAAACACCGGGGAGCTGTTTTTT.